This passage covers 17 T cell receptor beta chains from one sample sequenced in a study of T-cell reconstitution after alpha-beta-depleted transplantation in children. For TCRbeta, the library was prepared with unique molecular identifiers. In TCRdb, the PCR reads were re-called with MiXCR into one record per CDR3 protein. The sample lists 110,000 or so distinct CDR3 sequences; 5% to 8% were seen once. The sample was PBMCs, mostly from graft donor cells, taken 360 days after TCRalphabeta/CD19-depleted stem cell transplant. Receptor source: a male patient aged 2-10 years who had a stem cell transplant for acute lymphoblastic leukemia, so the T cells may come from the graft donor.

This clonotype turned up a few times. The V call is TRBV7-9, the J call TRBJ1-3; D ambiguous. Trimming cost V 0 bases and J 0 bases, with 6 bases left between them. CDR3 length equals 15 residues. Germline lookup yields CDR1 SEHNR and CDR2 FQNEAQ (reference sequence). The CDR3: CASSLAKSSGNTIYF. The CDR3 region has the DNA TGTGCCAGCAGCTTAGCGAAAAGCTCTGGAAACACCATATATTTT. The full variable domain, completed using reference TRBV7-9 and TRBJ1-3, is DTGVSQNPRHKITKRGQNVTFRCDPISEHNRLYWYRQTLGQGPEFLTYFQNEAQLEKSRLLSDRFSAERPKGSFSTLEIQRTEQGDSAMYLCASSLAKSSGNTIYFGEGSWLTVV.

This clonotype came up many times. This chain uses TRBV25-1 with TRBJ2-7, with D uncertain. Between the trimmed V and J ends, which lost 4 bases and 0 bases, there was a span of 10 bases. In germline, CDR1 is MGHDK, CDR2 SYGVNS. This CDR3 spans 14 amino acids. The CDR3 region is CASSGPGSSYEQYF. The CDR3 region has the DNA TGTGCCAGCAGTGGCCCAGGTAGCTCCTACGAGCAGTACTTC.

This clonotype was found many times. This rearrangement joins TRBV20-1 to TRBJ2-1; a weak D match, TRBD2 (5 bases). The ends were cut back, 6 bases at V and 1 base at J, with 13 bases in the middle. CDR3 length: 14 residues. The germline V gene has CDR1 DFQATT and CDR2 SNEGSKA (reference sequence). CDR3 amino acids: CSAKPLASYNEQFF. CDR3 nucleotides: TGCAGTGCCAAACCCCTAGCTTCCTACAATGAGCAGTTCTTC.

The V call is TRBV29-1, the J call TRBJ1-2, with TRBD1 matching 7 bases. Germline V gene data show CDR1 as SQVTM and CDR2 as ANQGSEA. The CDR3 is made up of 13 amino acids. V dropped 3 bases and J dropped 4; count of bases not matched to a gene: 5. CDR3 loop: CSVDPTGAYGYTF. CDR3 DNA sequence: TGCAGCGTTGACCCCACAGGGGCCTATGGCTACACCTTC.

Within the sample, this clonotype is medium-sized. The chain carries TRBV20-1 and TRBJ2-2; D may be TRBD2 (6 bases). Looked up from germline, CDR1 is DFQATT and CDR2 is SNEGSKA (reference sequence). This CDR3 is 13 amino acids long. Trimming took 3 bases from V and 4 from J, leaving 9 bases between them. The CDR3 DNA follows: TGCAGTGCTAGCGGGAGAGGCACCGGGGAGCTGTTTTTT. As protein: CSASGRGTGELFF.

This clonotype was seen repeatedly, ten times or more. The rearrangement joins TRBV9 to TRBJ2-7; 13 nucleotides match TRBD2. The germline gives CDR1 SGDLS, CDR2 YYNGEE. Losses at the gene ends were 4 bases for V and 5 bases for J; bases not matched to a gene: 6. The CDR3 length is 15 residues. This CDR3 reads CASSPEGLAGNEQYF. In nucleotides, the CDR3 is TGTGCCAGCAGCCCCGAGGGACTAGCGGGAAACGAGCAGTACTTC.

The J gene is TRBJ2-6, the V gene TRBV7-6; 8 nucleotides align to TRBD2. V lost 3 bases and J lost 1; bases outside the gene matches: 20. CDR3 length equals 22 residues. CDR1 is SGHVS, CDR2 FNYEAQ, per germline. CDR3: CASSFWETGRGVNSSGANVLTF. The CDR3 nucleotides read TGTGCCAGCAGCTTTTGGGAGACTGGGCGGGGGGTGAATTCGTCTGGGGCCAACGTCCTGACTTTC.

This clonotype was recorded many times. The chain carries TRBV9 and TRBJ1-5; a weak D match, TRBD1 (5 bases). V was shortened by 3 bases and J by 5 bases, with 9 bases between the two germline ends. CDR3 length equals 13 residues. CDR1 SGDLS and CDR2 YYNGEE come from the germline V gene. CDR3 region: CASSAGTYQPQHF. For the CDR3, the DNA is TGTGCCAGCAGCGCAGGGACGTATCAGCCCCAGCATTTT.

This clonotype was seen just once. The V gene is TRBV7-2, the J gene TRBJ2-3; 8 positions agree with TRBD2. The V and J ends lost 5 bases and 4 bases, in that order; junction bases with no gene match: 5. This CDR3 contains 14 residues. Germline values: CDR1 SGHTA, CDR2 FQGNSA. This CDR3 is CASSMLAGADTQYF. In DNA, the CDR3 is TGTGCCAGCAGCATGCTAGCGGGCGCAGATACGCAGTATTTT. Drawing the rest from reference TRBV7-2 and TRBJ2-3, the complete variable domain is GAGVSQSPSNKVTEKGKDVELRCDPISGHTALYWYRQSLGQGLEFLIYFQGNSAPDKSGLPSDRFSAERTGGSVSTLTIQRTQQEDSAVYLCASSMLAGADTQYFGPGTRLTVL.

A few counts support this clonotype. V is TRBV27 and J is TRBJ2-6; a possible D gene is TRBD2 (6 bases). V was cut by 2 bases and J by 4 bases, with 9 bases left in between. CDR1 is MNHEY and CDR2 is SMNVEV in the germline V gene (reference sequence). This CDR3 region has 15 residues. CDR3 sequence reads: CASSLGGVGANVLTF. The CDR3 DNA follows: TGTGCCAGCAGTTTAGGCGGGGTCGGGGCCAACGTCCTGACTTTC.

This clonotype has a handful of counts. This chain links TRBV6-2 or TRBV6-3 with TRBJ2-1, with D uncertain. Trimming shortened V by 0 bases and J by 5 bases, and 14 bases separated the two germline ends. The CDR3 length is 16 residues. Germline V CDR1 and CDR2: MNHEY, SVGEGT. The DNA for the CDR3 is TGTGCCAGCAGTTACTCGAACCTAGTCCGGGACAATGAGCAGTTCTTC. Translation: CASSYSNLVRDNEQFF.

This chain uses TRBV7-2 with TRBJ2-3; 9 positions agree with TRBD2. V dropped 4 bases and J dropped 6; count of bases not matched to a gene: 11. Germline CDR1 reads SGHTA; CDR2 reads FQGNSA. The CDR3 has 16 amino acids. CDR3 coding DNA: TGTGCCAGCAGCTCCCTAGCGGGGTGGCTTTCGGATACGCAGTATTTT. Its protein is CASSSLAGWLSDTQYF.

Concerning this clonotype: A much larger clone lies a single base off, so this may be a read error. The CDR3 carries no conserved terminal phenylalanine or tryptophan, so it likely arises from a read error. V and J are TRBV28 and TRBJ2-1; D is uncertain. CDR1 and CDR2 from the germline V gene are MDHEN and SYDVKM. This CDR3 has 13 amino acids. V lost 6 bases and J 0 bases, leaving 6 bases between the germline ends. The DNA for the CDR3 is TGTGCCAGCAGCCCCCTCTCCTACAATGAGCAGTTCTTA. Translating it yields CASSPLSYNEQFL.

This clonotype has a count of ten or more. V usage is TRBV7-6 and J usage is TRBJ2-7, with TRBD2 matching 12 bases. This CDR3 has 14 amino acids. Germline CDR1 SGHVS, CDR2 FNYEAQ. The V and J ends lost 5 bases and 2 bases, in that order; junction bases with no gene match: 1. CDR3 region: CASSGLAGPYEQYF. The CDR3 DNA reads TGTGCCAGCAGCGGACTAGCGGGACCCTACGAGCAGTACTTC.

This clonotype was observed a few times. V and J are TRBV6-6 and TRBJ1-1; D remains ambiguous. The V end lost 8 bases, the J end lost 7 bases, and 8 bases lay between the germline ends. CDR1 is MNHNY, CDR2 SVGAGI, per germline (reference sequence). CDR3 length: 10 amino acids. CDR3 DNA sequence: TGTGCCAGCCAAAATTATGAAGCTTTCTTT. It yields the protein CASQNYEAFF.

This clonotype has only a few counts. The V and J genes are TRBV11-2 and TRBJ2-7; D ambiguous. The CDR3 is 13 residues long. Trimming pared 2 bases from V and 5 bases from J, leaving 10 bases between. Germline V gene lookup returns CDR1 SGHAT and CDR2 FQNNGV. The CDR3 sequence is CASSLRRADEQYF. The DNA for the CDR3 is TGTGCCAGCAGCTTACGACGTGCGGACGAGCAGTACTTC.

The V gene is TRBV10-3, the J gene TRBJ1-3; D gene unclear. Germline-derived CDR1 and CDR2 are ENHRY and SYGVKD. The V gene lost 6 bases and the J gene lost 4 bases, with 10 bases spanning the gap. The length of the CDR3 is 13 residues. The DNA for the CDR3 is TGTGCCATCAGGCCCACAGAAGGAAACACCATATATTTT. Protein product: CAIRPTEGNTIYF.